This entry concerns a single TCR beta chain. What it recognizes is unknown. This sample stems from a study of CD8 T cells in ankylosing spondylitis. TCRdb re-called the 5' RACE reads through MiXCR, storing one row per CDR3 protein. This sample yields approximately 210,000 distinct CDR3 sequences, of which 10% to 15% are seen a single time; 15% to 20% belongs to the top ten. The study's findings and limits: What appeared characteristic of ankylosing spondylitis blood was a TCR beta motif of under 10 highly homologous variants. Clones tied to disease were said to be significantly enriched in matched ankylosing spondylitis synovial fluid. Researchers report that disease-linked clones proved CD8+ and relatively rare in peripheral blood.

The CDR3 covers 14 residues. V lost 2 bases to trimming and J lost 1 base, with 9 bases between them. CDR1 is SNHLY, CDR2 FYNNEI, per germline. The clonotype comes from a male donor with ankylosing spondylitis or in good health (not recorded which). The genes are TRBV2 and TRBJ2-7; tentative D call: TRBD1 (5 bases). Sequencing was performed on blood, either unsorted or a sorted T cell fraction (not recorded which). CDR3 region: CASSELGLSYEQYF. In DNA form, the CDR3 reads TGTGCCAGCAGTGAATTGGGGCTATCCTACGAGCAGTACTTC. Full variable domain (missing parts from reference TRBV2 and TRBJ2-7): EPEVTQTPSHQVTQMGQEVILRCVPISNHLYFYWYRQILGQKVEFLVSFYNNEISEKSEIFDDQFSVERPDGSNFTLKIRSTKLEDSAMYFCASSELGLSYEQYFGPGTRLTVT.